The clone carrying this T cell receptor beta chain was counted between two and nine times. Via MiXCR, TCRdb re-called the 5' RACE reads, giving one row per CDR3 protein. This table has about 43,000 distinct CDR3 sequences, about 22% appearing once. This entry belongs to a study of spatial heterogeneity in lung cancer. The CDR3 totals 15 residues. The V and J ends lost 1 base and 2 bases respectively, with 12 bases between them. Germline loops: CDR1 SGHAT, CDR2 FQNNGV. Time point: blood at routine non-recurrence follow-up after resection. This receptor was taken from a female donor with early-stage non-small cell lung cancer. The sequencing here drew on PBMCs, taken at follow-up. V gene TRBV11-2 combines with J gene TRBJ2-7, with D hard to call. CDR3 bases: TGTGCCAGCAGCTTAGTGACGGGTTTTGCCTACGAGCAGTACTTC. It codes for CASSLVTGFAYEQYF.